This TCR beta chain was found in a study of blood T cells in healthy people across ages (dated by TCRdb to between 2015 and 2016). Regarding the complete study: In model experiments, template switching captured roughly one uniquely barcoded TCR beta cDNA molecule for every two T cells. Using deep sequencing normalized with unique cDNA molecular identifiers, the study measured how TCR beta repertoire diversity changes with age. Donors were grouped into four age groups: young (average approximately 15 years), middle-aged (over 35), aged (about 59) and long-lived (less than 85). To avoid experimental bias, donors of different ages were randomly spread across the sequencing lanes. Two additional independent replicas of 1 million unique cDNA reads from the same blood draw were analyzed for two donors (one aged 18 to 29 and one aged 80 or older).

Libraries were built with 5' RACE. Reads for this sample came from an Illumina HiSeq 2500. A second PCR of 7 to 11 cycles was performed with a sample-barcoded 5' primer and a J-beta primer mix. Each TCR beta cDNA molecule received a unique molecular identifier from a template-switch 5' adaptor carrying 12 random nucleotides. Each sample yielded at least 2.5 million CDR3-containing paired-end reads. All of the RNA was converted into first-strand cDNA using the Mint cDNA synthesis kit, with a TRBC-specific oligonucleotide serving as the primer. Following uracil-DNA glycosylase treatment, a first 18-cycle PCR with universal primers M1SS and BC2_uni_R was performed on all cDNA. The original pipeline was this. Normalization of each sample was performed by random selection of 1 million high-quality reads, each carrying a distinct molecular identifier. Instead of being binned into consensus sequences, reads that shared molecular identifiers were thrown out. MiTCR, run with a Q25 quality threshold and the strictest error-elimination algorithm, handled CDR3 identification, clonotype clustering and error correction. A nonparametric unseen species model with Euler transformation was used to estimate lower-bound total TCR beta diversity. TCRdb trimmed the raw reads at Q25, called clones with MiXCR and kept productive beta chains. CDR3 protein duplicates are merged, each entry listing the most common genes and DNA. These V and J calls rely on TCRdb rather than the paper's analysis. For this sample the table gives more than 1,400,000 distinct CDR3 sequences, of which around two fifths were detected only once. 7.9% of the sample belongs to the ten largest clones.

Study-wide conclusions, independent of this receptor: The percentage of naive T cells measured by flow cytometry correlated strongly with observed TCR beta diversity. The long-lived group showed more naive CD4+ T cells, fewer expanded clones and increased TCR diversity than the aged group, suggesting age selection. Because the CMV infection status of the donors was unknown, age-related changes in expanded clonotypes may potentially have been confounded. As age increased, observed TCR beta diversity per million T cells dropped in a roughly linear way, and a significant reduction was already evident by age 40. Total diversity estimates from one million sequenced T cells were considered lower bounds and underestimates. Bulk unsorted PBMC profiling prevented conclusive comparison of naive and antigen-experienced compartments.

This clonotype was counted between two and nine times. Its antigen has not been determined. No much larger clone is present one base from it, and per-base qualities are unavailable. The donors were under 40 Caucasian individuals from Russia, aged roughly 6 to 100 years, who were systemically healthy. Ten milliliters of peripheral blood were collected from each donor into EDTA-treated Vacutainer tubes. PBMCs were isolated by Ficoll-Paque density-gradient centrifugation, with at least 6.5 million obtained per sample. Trizol reagent was used to extract total RNA from PBMCs, with at least 5 micrograms per sample. For every donor, flow cytometry on a PBMC aliquot measured the percentage of naive CD45RAhigh/CD27high T cells. Sequenced sample: blood. The receptor was isolated from a woman aged 18-29 years in good health.

CDR3 region: CAISDDSYGYTF. The DNA reads as follows: TGTGCCATCAGTGATGACAGCTATGGCTACACCTTC. The V gene is TRBV10-3 and the J gene is TRBJ1-2; the best D guess is TRBD1, with 5 bases matching. The CDR3, from cysteine to phenylalanine, totals 12 residues. Only CDR3 DNA is held: 36 bases, read in frame from base 1. Trimming takes 3 bases from V and 4 bases from J, and the germline ends sit 6 bases apart. The germline V gene encodes CDR1 ENHRY and CDR2 SYGVKD.